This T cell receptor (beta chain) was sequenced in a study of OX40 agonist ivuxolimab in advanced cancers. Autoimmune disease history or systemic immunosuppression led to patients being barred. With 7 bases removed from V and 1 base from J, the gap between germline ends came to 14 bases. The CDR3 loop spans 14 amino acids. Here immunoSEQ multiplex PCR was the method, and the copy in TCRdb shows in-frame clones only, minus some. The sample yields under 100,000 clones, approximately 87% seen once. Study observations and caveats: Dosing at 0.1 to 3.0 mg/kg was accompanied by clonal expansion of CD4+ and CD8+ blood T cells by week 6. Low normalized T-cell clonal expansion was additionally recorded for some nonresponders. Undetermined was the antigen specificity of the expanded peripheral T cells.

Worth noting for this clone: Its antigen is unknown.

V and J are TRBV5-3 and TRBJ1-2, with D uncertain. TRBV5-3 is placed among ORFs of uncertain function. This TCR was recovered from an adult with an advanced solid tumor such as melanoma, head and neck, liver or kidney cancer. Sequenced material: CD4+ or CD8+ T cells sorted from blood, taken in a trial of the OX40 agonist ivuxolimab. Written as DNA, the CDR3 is TGTGCCAGACCAAAGTCACAGAGTAACTATGGCTACACCTTC. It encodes CARPKSQSNYGYTF.